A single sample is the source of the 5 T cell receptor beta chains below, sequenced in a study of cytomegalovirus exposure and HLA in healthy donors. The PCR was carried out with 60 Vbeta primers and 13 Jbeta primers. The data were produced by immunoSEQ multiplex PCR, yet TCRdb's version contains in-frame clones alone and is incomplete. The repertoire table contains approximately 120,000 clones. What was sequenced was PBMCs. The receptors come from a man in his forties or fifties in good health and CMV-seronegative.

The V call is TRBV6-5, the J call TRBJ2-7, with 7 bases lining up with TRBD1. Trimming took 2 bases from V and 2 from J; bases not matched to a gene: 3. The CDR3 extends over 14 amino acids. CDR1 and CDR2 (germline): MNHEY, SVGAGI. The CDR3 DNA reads TGTGCCAGCAGTTACGGGACAGTCCCCTACGAGCAGTACTTC. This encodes CASSYGTVPYEQYF.

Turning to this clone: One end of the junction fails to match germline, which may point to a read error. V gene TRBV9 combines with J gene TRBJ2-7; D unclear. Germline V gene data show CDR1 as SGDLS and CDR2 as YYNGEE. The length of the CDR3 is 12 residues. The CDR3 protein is CASSLNSYERYF. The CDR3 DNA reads TGTGCCAGCAGCCTAAACTCCTACGAGCGGTACTTC.

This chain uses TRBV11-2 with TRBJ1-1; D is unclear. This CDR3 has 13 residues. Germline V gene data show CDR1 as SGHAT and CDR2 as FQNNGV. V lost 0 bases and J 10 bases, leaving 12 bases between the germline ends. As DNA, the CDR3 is TGTGCCAGCAGCTTAGATTACCGGGGTGGAGCTTTCTTT. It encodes CASSLDYRGGAFF.

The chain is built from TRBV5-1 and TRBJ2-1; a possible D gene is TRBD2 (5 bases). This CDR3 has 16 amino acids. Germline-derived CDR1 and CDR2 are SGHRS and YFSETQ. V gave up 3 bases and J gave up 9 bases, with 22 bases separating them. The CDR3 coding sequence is TGCGCCAGCAGCTCACTTCATCCCATTCAGGCGGGTGAGCAGTTCTTC. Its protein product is CASSSLHPIQAGEQFF.

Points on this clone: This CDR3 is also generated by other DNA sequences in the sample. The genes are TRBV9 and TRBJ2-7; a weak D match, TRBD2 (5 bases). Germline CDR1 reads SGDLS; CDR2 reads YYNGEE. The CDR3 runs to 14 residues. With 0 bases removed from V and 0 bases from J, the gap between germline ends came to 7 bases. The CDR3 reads CASSVGGSSYEQYF. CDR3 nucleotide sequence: TGTGCCAGCAGCGTAGGCGGGTCCTCCTACGAGCAGTACTTC.